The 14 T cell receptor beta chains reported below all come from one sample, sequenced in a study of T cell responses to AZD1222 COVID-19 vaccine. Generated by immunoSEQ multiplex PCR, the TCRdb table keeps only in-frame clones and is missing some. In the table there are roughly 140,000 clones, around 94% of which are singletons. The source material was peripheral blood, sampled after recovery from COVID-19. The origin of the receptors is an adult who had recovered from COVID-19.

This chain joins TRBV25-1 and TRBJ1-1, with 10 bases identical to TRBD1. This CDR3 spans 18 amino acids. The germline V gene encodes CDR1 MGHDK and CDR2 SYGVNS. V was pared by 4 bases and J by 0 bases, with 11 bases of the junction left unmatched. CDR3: CASSGTGQGRLMNTEAFF. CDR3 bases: TGTGCCAGCAGTGGAACGGGACAGGGGAGATTAATGAACACTGAAGCTTTCTTT.

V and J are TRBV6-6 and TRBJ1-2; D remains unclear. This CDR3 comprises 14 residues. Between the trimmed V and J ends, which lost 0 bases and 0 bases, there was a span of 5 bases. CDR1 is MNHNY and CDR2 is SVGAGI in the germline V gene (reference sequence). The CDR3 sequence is CASSYSDPNYGYTF. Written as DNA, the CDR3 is TGTGCCAGCAGTTACTCGGACCCTAACTATGGCTACACCTTC.

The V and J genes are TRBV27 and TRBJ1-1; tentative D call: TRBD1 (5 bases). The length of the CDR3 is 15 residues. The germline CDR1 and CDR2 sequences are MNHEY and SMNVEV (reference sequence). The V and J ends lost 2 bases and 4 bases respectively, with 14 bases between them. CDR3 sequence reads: CASSLSGTQTTEAFF. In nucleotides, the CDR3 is TGTGCCAGCAGTTTAAGCGGGACGCAGACCACTGAAGCTTTCTTT.

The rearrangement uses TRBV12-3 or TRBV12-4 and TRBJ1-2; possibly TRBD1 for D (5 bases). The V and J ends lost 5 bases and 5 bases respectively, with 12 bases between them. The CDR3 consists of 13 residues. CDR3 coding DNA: TGTGCCAGCAGTCTTACAGGAGATTATGGCTACACCTTC. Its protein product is CASSLTGDYGYTF.

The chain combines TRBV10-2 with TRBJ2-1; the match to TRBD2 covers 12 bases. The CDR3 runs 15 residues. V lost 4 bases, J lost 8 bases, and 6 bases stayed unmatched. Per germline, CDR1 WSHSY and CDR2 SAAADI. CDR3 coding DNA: TGCGCCAGCAGTGTACGACTAGCGGGAGTGGATGAGCAGTTCTTC. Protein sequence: CASSVRLAGVDEQFF.

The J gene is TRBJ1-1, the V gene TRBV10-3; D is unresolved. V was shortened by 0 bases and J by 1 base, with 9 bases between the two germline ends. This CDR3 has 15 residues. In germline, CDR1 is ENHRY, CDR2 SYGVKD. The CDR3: CAISESAAANTEAFF. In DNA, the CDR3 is TGTGCCATCAGTGAGTCCGCGGCAGCGAACACTGAAGCTTTCTTT.

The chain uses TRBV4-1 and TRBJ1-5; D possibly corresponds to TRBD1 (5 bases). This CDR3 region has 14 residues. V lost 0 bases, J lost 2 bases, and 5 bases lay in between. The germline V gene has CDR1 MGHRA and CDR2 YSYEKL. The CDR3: CASSQEGGNQPQHF. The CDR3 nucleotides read TGCGCCAGCAGCCAAGAGGGGGGCAATCAGCCCCAGCATTTT.

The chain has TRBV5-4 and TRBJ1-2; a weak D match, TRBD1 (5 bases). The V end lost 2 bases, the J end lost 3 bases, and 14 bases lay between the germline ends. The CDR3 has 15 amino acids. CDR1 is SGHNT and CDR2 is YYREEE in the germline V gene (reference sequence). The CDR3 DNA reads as TGTGCCAGCAGCTTATGGGGCACAGGTCACTATGGCTACACCTTC. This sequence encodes CASSLWGTGHYGYTF.

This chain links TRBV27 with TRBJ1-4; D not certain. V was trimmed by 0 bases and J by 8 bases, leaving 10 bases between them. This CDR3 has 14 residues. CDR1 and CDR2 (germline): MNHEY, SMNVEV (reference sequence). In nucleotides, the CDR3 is TGTGCCAGCAGTTTATCGGGGTATGGGGAAAAACTGTTTTTT. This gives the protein CASSLSGYGEKLFF.

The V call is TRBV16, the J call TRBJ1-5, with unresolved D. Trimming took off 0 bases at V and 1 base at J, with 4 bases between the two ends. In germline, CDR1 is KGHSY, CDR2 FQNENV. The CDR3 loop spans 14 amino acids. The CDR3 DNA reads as TGTGCCAGCAGCCAATCTTCCAGCAATCAGCCCCAGCATTTT. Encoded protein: CASSQSSSNQPQHF.

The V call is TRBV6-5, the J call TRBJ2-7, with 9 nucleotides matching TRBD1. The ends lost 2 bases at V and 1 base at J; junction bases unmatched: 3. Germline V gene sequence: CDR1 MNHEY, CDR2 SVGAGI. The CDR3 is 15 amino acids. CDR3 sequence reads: CASSYGTGRSYEQYF. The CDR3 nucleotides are TGTGCCAGCAGTTACGGGACAGGGAGATCCTACGAGCAGTACTTC.

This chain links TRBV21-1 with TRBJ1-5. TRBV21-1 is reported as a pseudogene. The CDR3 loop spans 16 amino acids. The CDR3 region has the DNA TGTGCCAGCAGCAAAGGGTCAGGACCCTCCAATCAGCCCCAGCATTTT. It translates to CASSKGSGPSNQPQHF.

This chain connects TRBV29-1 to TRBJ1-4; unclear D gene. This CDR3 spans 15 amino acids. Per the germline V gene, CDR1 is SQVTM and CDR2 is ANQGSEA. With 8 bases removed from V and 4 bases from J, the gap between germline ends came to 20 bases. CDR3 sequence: CSRKLGADYNEKLFF. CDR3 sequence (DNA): TGCAGCCGAAAGCTCGGCGCAGACTATAATGAAAAACTGTTTTTT.

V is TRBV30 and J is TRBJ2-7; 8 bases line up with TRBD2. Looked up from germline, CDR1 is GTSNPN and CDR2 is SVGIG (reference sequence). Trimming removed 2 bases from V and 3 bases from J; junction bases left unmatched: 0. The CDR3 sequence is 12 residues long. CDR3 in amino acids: CAWSSGSYEQYF. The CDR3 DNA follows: TGTGCCTGGAGTAGCGGGAGCTACGAGCAGTACTTC.